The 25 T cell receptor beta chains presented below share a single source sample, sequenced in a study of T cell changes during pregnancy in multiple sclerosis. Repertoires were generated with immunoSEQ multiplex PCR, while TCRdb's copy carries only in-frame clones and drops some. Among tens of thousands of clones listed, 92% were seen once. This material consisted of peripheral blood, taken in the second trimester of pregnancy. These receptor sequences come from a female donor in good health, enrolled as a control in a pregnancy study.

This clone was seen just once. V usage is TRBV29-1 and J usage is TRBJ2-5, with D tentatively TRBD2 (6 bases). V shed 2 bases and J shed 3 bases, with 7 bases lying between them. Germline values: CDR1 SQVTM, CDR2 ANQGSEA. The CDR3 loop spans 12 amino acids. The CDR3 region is CSVELAKETQYF. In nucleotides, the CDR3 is TGCAGCGTTGAACTAGCGAAAGAGACCCAGTACTTC.

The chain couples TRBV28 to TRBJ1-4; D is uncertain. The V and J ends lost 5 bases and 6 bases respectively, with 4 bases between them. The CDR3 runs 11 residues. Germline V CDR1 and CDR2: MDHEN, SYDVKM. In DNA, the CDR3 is TGTGCCAGCAGTCTGTATGAAAAACTGTTTTTT. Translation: CASSLYEKLFF.

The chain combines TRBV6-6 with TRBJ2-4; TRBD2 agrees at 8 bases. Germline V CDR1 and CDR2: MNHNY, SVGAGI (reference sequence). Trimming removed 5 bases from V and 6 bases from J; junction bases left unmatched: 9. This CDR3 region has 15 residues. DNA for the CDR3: TGTGCCAGCAGTAAATCGTCGGGGGGGGGAAACATTCAGTACTTC. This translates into CASSKSSGGGNIQYF.

Written as DNA, the CDR3 is TGTGCCAGCAGTGAAGCCGGTGGGGGGGGCTTTGGCTACACCTTC. It is translated as CASSEAGGGGFGYTF. The chain carries TRBV2 and TRBJ1-2, with D perhaps matching TRBD1 (6 bases). Trimming stripped 0 bases from V and 7 bases from J, with 15 bases between. The CDR3 consists of 15 residues. Germline CDR1 reads SNHLY; CDR2 reads FYNNEI. Based on the CDR3 plus reference TRBV2 and TRBJ1-2, the full variable domain is EPEVTQTPSHQVTQMGQEVILRCVPISNHLYFYWYRQILGQKVEFLVSFYNNEISEKSEIFDDQFSVERPDGSNFTLKIRSTKLEDSAMYFCASSEAGGGGFGYTFGSGTRLTVV.

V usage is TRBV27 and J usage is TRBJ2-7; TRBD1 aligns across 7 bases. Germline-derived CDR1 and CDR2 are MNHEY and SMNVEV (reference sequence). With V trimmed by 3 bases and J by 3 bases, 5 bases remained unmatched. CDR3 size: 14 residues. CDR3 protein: CASSFGDRDYEQYF. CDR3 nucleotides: TGTGCCAGCAGTTTTGGGGACAGAGACTACGAGCAGTACTTC.

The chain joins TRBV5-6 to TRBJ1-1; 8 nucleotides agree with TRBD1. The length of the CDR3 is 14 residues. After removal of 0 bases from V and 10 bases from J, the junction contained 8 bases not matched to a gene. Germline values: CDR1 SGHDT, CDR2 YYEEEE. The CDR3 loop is CASSLETGGERAFF. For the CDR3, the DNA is TGTGCCAGCAGCTTGGAAACAGGGGGAGAGAGAGCTTTCTTT.

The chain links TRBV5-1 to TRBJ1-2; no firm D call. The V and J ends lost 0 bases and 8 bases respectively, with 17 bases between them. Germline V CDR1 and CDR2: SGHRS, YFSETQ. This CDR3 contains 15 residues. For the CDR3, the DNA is TGCGCCAGCAGCTTGGAGCCGGGTAGTCAGAGGGGCTACACCTTC. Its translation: CASSLEPGSQRGYTF.

The CDR3 protein is CASSQDPQSRGYTF. Here the CDR3 DNA reads TGCGCCAGCAGCCAAGATCCCCAGTCTCGCGGCTACACCTTC. The chain joins TRBV4-1 to TRBJ1-2; D remains unclear. V was cut by 0 bases and J by 8 bases, with 13 bases left in between. In germline, CDR1 is MGHRA, CDR2 YSYEKL. This CDR3 spans 14 amino acids.

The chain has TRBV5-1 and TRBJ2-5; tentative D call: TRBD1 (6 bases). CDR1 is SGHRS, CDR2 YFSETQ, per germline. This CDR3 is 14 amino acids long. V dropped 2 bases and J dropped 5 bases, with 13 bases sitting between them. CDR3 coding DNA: TGCGCCAGCAGCTTTGCAGGGGCTCGTGAGACCCAGTACTTC. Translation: CASSFAGARETQYF.

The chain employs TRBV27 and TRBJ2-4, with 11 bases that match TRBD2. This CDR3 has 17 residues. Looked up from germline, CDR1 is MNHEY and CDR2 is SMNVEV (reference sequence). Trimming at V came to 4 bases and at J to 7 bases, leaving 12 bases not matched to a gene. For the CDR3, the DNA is TGTGCCAGCAGTTCCTTCACTAGCGGGAGACAGAGGAACATTCAGTACTTC. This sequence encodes CASSSFTSGRQRNIQYF.

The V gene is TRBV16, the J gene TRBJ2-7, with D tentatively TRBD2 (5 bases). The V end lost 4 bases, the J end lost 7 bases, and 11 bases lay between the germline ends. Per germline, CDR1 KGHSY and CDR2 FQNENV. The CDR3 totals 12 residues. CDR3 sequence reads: CASSPRVGEQYF. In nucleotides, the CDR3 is TGTGCCAGCAGCCCGAGGGTAGGGGAGCAGTACTTC.

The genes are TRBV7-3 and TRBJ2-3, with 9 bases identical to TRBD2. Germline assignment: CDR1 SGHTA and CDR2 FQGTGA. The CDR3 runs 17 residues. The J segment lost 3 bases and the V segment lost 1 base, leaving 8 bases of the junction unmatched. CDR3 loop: CASSLRVASGDTDTQYF. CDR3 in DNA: TGTGCCAGCAGCTTAAGGGTGGCTAGCGGGGATACAGATACGCAGTATTTT. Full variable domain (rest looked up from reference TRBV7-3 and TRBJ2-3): GAGVSQTPSNKVTEKGKYVELRCDPISGHTALYWYRQSLGQGPEFLIYFQGTGAADDSGLPNDRFFAVRPEGSVSTLKIQRTERGDSAVYLCASSLRVASGDTDTQYFGPGTRLTVL.

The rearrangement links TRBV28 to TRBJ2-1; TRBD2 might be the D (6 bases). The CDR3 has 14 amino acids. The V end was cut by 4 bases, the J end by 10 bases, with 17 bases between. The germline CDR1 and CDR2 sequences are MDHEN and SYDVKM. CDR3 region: CASSSPGLLGEQFF. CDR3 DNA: TGTGCCAGCAGTTCCCCGGGACTTCTCGGGGAGCAGTTCTTC.

DNA of the CDR3: TGTGCCAGCAGTGCTGGCAGCGGGACCTACAATGAGCAGTTCTTC. Translated, it gives CASSAGSGTYNEQFF. The chain joins TRBV2 to TRBJ2-1; TRBD2 agrees at 7 bases. J was trimmed by 2 bases and V by 4 bases; bases with no gene match: 5. Germline CDR1 is SNHLY and CDR2 is FYNNEI. This CDR3 spans 15 amino acids.

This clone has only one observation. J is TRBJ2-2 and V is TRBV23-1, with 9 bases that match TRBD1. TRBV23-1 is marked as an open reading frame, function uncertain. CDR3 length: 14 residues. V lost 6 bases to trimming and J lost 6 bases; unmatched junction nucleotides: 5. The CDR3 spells CASSRRTGAGELFF. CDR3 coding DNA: TGCGCCAGCAGCCGTAGGACAGGGGCCGGGGAGCTGTTTTTT.

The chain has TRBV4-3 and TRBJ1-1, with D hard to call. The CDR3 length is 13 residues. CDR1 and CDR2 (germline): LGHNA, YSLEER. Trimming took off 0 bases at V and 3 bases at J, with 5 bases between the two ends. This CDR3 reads CASSQEEYTEAFF. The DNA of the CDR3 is TGCGCCAGCAGCCAAGAAGAGTACACTGAAGCTTTCTTT.

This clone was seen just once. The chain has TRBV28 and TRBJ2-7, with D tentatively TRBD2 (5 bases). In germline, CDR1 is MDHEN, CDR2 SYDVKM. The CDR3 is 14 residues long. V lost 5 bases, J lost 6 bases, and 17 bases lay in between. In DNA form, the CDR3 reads TGTGCCAGCAGTCCTACCCCTCGGGGAAGCGAGCAGTACTTC. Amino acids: CASSPTPRGSEQYF.

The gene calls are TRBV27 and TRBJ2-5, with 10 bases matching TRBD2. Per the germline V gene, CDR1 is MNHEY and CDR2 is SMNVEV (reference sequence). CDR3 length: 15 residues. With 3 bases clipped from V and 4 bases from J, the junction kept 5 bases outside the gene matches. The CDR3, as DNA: TGTGCCAGCAGTTTTTCAGCGGGAGGGGTAGAGACCCAGTACTTC. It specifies CASSFSAGGVETQYF.

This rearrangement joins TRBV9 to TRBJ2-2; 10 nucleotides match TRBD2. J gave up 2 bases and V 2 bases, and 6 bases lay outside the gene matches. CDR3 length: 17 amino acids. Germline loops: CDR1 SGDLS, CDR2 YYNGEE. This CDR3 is CASSVAASGRNTGELFF. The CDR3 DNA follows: TGTGCCAGCAGCGTGGCTGCTAGCGGGAGAAACACCGGGGAGCTGTTTTTT.

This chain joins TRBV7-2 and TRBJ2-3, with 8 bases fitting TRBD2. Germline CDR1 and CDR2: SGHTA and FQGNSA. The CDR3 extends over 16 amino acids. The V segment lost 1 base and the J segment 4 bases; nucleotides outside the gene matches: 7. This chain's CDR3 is CASSLGGAGGSDTQYF. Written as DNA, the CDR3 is TGTGCCAGCAGCTTAGGGGGTGCGGGGGGCTCAGATACGCAGTATTTT.

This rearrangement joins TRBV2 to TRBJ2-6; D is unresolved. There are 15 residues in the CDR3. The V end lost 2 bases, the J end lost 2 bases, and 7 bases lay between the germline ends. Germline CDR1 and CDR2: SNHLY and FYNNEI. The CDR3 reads CASSELAAGANVLTF. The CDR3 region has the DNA TGTGCCAGCAGTGAATTGGCAGCTGGGGCCAACGTCCTGACTTTC.

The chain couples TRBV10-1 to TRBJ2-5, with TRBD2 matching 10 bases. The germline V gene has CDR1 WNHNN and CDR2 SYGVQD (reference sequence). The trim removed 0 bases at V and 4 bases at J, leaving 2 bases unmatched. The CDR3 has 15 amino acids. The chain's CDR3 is CASSESSGGGETQYF. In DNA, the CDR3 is TGCGCCAGCAGTGAGTCAAGCGGGGGGGGAGAGACCCAGTACTTC.

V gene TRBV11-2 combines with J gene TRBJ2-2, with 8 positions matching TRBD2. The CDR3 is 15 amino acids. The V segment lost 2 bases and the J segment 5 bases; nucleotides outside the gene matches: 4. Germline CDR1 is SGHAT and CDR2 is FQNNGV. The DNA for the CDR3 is TGTGCCAGCAGCTTACTGGGCGGGGGGACCGGGGAGCTGTTTTTT. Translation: CASSLLGGGTGELFF.

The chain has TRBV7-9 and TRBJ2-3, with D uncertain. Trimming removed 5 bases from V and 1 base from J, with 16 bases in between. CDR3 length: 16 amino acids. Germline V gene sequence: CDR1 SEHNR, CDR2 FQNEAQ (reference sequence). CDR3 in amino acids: CASSVLSRRRTDTQYF. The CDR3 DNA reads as TGTGCCAGCAGCGTCTTGTCTAGGCGCCGCACAGATACGCAGTATTTT.

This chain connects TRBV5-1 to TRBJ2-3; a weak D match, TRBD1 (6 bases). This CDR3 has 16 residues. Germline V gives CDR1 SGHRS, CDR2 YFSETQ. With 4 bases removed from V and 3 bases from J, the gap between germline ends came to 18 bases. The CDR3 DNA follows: TGCGCCAGCAGCACGGCCGGGACACAAAGGACAGATACGCAGTATTTT. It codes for CASSTAGTQRTDTQYF.